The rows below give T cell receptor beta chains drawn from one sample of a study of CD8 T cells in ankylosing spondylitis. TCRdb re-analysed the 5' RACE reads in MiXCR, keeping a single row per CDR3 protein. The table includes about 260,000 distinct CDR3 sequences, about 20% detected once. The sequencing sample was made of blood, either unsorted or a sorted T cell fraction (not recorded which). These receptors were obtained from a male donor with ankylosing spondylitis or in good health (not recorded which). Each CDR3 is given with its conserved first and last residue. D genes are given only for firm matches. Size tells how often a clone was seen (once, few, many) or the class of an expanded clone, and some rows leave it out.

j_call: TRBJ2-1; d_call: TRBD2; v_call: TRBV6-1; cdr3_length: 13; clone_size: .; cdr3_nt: TGTGCCAGCAGTGATCGGGAGGGCCGGGGGAGGTTCTTC; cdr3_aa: CASSDREGRGRFF
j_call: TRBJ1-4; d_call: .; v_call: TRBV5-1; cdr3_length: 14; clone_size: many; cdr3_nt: TGCGCCAGCAGCCAAGGGAGGGCAGGGGAAAAACTGTTTTTT; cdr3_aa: CASSQGRAGEKLFF
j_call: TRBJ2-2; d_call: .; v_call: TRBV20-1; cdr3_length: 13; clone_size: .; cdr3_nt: TGCAGTGCTAGGGACTTTCACACCGGGGAGCTGTTTTTT; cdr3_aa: CSARDFHTGELFF
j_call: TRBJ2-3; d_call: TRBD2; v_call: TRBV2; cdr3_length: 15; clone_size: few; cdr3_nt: TGTGCCAGCAGCGCGACTAGCGTAAGCACAGATACGCAGTATTTT; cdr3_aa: CASSATSVSTDTQYF
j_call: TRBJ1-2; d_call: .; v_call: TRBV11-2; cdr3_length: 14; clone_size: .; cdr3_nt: TGTGCCAGCAGTACCAGGGCTCTAGGCTATGGCCACACCTTC; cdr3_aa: CASSTRALGYGHTF
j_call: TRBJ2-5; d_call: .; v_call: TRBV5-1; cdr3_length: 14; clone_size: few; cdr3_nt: TGCGCCAGCAGCTTGGGGCAGGCCCTAGAGACCCAGTACTTC; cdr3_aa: CASSLGQALETQYF
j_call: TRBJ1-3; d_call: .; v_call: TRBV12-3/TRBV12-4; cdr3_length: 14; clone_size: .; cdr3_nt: TGTGCCAGCAGTTTTGGGGGGGCTTGGAACACCATATATTTT; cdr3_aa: CASSFGGAWNTIYF
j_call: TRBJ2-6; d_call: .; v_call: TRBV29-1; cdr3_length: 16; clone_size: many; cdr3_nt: TGCAGCGTTGAAGTCCCGTCCCTCCCCGGCACCAACGTCCTGACTTTC; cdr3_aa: CSVEVPSLPGTNVLTF
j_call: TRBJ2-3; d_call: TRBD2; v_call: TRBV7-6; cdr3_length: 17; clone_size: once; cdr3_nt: TGTGCCAGCAGCACCCGACTTAGCGGGAGGGGCACAGATACGCAGTATTTT; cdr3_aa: CASSTRLSGRGTDTQYF
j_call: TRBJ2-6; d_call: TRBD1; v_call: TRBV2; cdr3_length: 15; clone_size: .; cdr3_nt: TGTGCCAGCAGTCGGGACAGGGCCGGGGCCAACGTCCTGACTTTC; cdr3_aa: CASSRDRAGANVLTF
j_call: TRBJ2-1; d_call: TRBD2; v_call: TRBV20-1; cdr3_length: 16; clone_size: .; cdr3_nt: TGCAGTGCTAGAGCAGCGGGAGGGGTCTCCTACAATGAGCAGTTCTTC; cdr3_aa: CSARAAGGVSYNEQFF
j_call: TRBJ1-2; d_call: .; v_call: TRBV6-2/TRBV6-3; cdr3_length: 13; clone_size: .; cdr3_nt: TGTGCCAGCAGTCAGGACCGAGTCTATGGCTACACCTTC; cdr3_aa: CASSQDRVYGYTF
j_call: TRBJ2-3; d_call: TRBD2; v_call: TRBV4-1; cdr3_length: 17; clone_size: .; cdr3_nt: TGCGCCAGCAGCCAAGCGTGGGCACTAGCGGGAGAAGATACGCAGTATTTT; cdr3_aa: CASSQAWALAGEDTQYF
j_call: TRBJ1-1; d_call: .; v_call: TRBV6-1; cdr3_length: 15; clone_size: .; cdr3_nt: TGTGCCAGCAGTCCATCGGGGGTGGGGTACACTGAAGCTTTCTTT; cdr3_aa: CASSPSGVGYTEAFF
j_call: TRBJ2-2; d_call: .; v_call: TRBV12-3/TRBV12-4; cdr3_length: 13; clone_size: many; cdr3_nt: TGTGCCAGCAGCCTGACGGAGACCGGGGAGCTGTTTTTT; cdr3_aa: CASSLTETGELFF
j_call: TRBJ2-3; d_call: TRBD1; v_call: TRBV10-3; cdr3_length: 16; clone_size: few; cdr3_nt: TGTGCCATCAGCGGGGGACAGGAGAAAAACACAGATACGCAGTATTTT; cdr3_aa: CAISGGQEKNTDTQYF
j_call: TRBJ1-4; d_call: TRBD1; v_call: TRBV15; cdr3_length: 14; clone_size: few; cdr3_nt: TGTGCCACCAGCAGAGGGGACAGTAATGAAAAACTGTTTTTT; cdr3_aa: CATSRGDSNEKLFF
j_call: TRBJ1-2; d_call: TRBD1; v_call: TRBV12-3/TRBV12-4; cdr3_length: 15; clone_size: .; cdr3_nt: TGTGCCAGCAGTCTCCTAGGGGGCCTAAACTATGGCTACACCTTC; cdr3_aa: CASSLLGGLNYGYTF
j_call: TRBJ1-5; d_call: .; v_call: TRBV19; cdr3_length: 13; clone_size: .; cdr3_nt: TGTGCCAGTGGATGGGGGACGGATCAGCCCCAGCATTTT; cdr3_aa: CASGWGTDQPQHF
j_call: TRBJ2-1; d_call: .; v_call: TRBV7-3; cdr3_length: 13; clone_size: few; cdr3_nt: TGTGCCAGCAGCGCGACGGAAGGTTTTGAGCAGTTCTTC; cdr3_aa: CASSATEGFEQFF
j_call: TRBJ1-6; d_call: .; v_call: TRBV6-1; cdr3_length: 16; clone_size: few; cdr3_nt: TGTGCCAGCAGTCCAATCCGTCCCAGGATGGATTCACCCCTCCACTTT; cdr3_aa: CASSPIRPRMDSPLHF
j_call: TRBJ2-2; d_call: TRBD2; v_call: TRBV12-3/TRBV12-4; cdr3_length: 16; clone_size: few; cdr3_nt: TGTGCCAGCAGTCCCACTAGCGGAGAAAACACCGGGGAGCTGTTTTTT; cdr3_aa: CASSPTSGENTGELFF
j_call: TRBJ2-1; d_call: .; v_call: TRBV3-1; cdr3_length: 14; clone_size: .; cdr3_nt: TGTGCCAGCAGCCTTCAGGGTGGTTGGAATGAGCAGTTCTTC; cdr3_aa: CASSLQGGWNEQFF
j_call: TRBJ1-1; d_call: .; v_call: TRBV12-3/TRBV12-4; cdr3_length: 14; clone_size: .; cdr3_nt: TGTGCCAGCAGTTTGGGGAGGCGGAACACTGAAGCTTTCTTT; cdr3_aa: CASSLGRRNTEAFF
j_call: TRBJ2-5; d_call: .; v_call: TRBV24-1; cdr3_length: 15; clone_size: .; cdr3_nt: TGTGCCACCAGTGTCTCGACAGCCGCCCTGGAGACCCAGTACTTC; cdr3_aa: CATSVSTAALETQYF
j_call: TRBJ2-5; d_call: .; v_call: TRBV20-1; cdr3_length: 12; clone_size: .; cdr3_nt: TGCAGTGCTAGGGACGTAGAAGAGACCCAGTACTTC; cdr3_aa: CSARDVEETQYF
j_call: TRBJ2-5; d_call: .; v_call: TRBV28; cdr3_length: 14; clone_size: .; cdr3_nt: TGTGCCAGCAGTCCCCTATGGCCCCAGGAGACCCAGTACTTC; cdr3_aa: CASSPLWPQETQYF
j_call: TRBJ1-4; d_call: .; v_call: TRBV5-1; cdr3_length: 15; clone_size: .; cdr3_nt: TGCGCCAGCAGCTTGGAACCAGGACTTAATGAAAAACTGTTTTTT; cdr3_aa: CASSLEPGLNEKLFF
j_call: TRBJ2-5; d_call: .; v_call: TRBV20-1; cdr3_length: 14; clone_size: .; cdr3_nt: TGCAGTGCTAGATCCTGGCGGGACCAAGAGACCCAGTACTTC; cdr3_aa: CSARSWRDQETQYF
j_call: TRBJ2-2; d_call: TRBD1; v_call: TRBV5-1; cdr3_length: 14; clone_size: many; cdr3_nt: TGCGCCAGCACCGGGACAGGGTCGTCCGGGGAGCTGTTTTTT; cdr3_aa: CASTGTGSSGELFF
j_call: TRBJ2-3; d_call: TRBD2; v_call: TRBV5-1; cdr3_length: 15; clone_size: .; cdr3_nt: TGCGCCAGCAGCGGGAGGACTAGCATCGCAGATACGCAGTATTTT; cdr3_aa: CASSGRTSIADTQYF
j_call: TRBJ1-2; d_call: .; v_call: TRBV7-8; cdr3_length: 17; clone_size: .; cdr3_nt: TGTGCCAGCAGCTTACTCCAGGGCAATACTCTACTTTATGGCTACACCTTC; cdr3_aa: CASSLLQGNTLLYGYTF
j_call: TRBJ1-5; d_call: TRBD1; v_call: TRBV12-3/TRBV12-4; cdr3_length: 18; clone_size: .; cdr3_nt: TGTGCCAGCAGTTTATCTTCATCAGGGGGTCCGTTCAATCAGCCCCAGCATTTT; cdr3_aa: CASSLSSSGGPFNQPQHF
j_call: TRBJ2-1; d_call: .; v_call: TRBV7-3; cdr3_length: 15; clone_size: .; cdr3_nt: TGTGCCAGCAGCTCCTCCGGAGGGGAGTATGATGAGCAGTTCTTC; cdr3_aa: CASSSSGGEYDEQFF
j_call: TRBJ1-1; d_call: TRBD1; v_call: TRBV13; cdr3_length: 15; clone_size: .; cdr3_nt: TGTGCCAGCAGCTTGCGGCAAACAGGGGGAACTGAAGCTTTCTTT; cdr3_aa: CASSLRQTGGTEAFF
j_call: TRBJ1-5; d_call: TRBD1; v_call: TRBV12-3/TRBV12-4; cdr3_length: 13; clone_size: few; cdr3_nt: TGTGCCAGCCGGACAGGGAACAATCAGCCCCAGCATTTT; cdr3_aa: CASRTGNNQPQHF
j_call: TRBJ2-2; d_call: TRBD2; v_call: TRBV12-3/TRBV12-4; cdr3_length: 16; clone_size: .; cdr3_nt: TGTGCCAGCAGTCCGGTCGGGACTAGAGGTACCGGGGAGCTGTTTTTT; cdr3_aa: CASSPVGTRGTGELFF
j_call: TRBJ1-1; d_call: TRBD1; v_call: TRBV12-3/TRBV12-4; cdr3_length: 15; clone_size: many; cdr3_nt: TGTGCCAGCACCTTGATAGGGACAGGGAACACTGAAGCTTTCTTT; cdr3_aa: CASTLIGTGNTEAFF
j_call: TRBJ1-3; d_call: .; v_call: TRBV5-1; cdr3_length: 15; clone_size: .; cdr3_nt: TGCGCCAGCAGCTTGCAGGGGTTCGCCGGAAACACCATATATTTT; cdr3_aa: CASSLQGFAGNTIYF
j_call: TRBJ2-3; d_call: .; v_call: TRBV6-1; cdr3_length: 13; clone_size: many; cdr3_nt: TGTGCCAGCAGGGACAGACTCACAGATACGCAGTATTTT; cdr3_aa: CASRDRLTDTQYF
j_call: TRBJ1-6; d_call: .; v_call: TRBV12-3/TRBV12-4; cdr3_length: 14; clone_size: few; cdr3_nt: TGTGCCAGCAGCCCCCAGCAGGTTGGAGGCCCCCTCCACTTT; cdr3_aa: CASSPQQVGGPLHF
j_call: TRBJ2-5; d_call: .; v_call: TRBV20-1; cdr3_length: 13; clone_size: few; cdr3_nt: TGCAGTGCTAGATATGGGATCGTAGAGACCCAGTACTTC; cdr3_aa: CSARYGIVETQYF
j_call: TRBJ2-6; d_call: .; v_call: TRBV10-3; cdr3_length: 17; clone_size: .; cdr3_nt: TGTGCCATCAGTGAGAAAGTAGTATTATCTGGGGCCAACGTCCTGACTTTC; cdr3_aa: CAISEKVVLSGANVLTF
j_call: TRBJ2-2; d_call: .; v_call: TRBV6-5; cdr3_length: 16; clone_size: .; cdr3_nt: TGTGCCAGCAGTACCGACACGGTTGCGAACACCGGGGAGCTGTTTTTT; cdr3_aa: CASSTDTVANTGELFF
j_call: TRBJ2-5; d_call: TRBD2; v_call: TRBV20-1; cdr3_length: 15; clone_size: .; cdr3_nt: TGCAGTCCCCACCCGACTAGCGGGAGGGGGGAGACCCAGTACTTC; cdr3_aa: CSPHPTSGRGETQYF
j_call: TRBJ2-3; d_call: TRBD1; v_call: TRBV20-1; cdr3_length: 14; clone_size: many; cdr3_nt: TGCAGTGCCACCGGAGGGCAGGGGGCGTATACGCAGTATTTT; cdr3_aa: CSATGGQGAYTQYF
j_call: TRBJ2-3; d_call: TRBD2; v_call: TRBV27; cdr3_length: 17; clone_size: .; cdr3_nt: TGTGCCAGCAGTTTTCGGACTAGCGGGGGGTTCACAGATACGCAGTATTTT; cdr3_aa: CASSFRTSGGFTDTQYF
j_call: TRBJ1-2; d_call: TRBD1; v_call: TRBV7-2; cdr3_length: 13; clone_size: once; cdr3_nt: TGTGCCAGCAGCAGACAGGGCGGCTATGGCTACACCTTC; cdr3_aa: CASSRQGGYGYTF
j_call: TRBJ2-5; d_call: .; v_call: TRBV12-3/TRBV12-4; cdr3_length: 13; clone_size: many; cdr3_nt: TGTGCCAGCAGTGTCGGACAGCAAGAGACCCAGTACTTC; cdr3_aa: CASSVGQQETQYF